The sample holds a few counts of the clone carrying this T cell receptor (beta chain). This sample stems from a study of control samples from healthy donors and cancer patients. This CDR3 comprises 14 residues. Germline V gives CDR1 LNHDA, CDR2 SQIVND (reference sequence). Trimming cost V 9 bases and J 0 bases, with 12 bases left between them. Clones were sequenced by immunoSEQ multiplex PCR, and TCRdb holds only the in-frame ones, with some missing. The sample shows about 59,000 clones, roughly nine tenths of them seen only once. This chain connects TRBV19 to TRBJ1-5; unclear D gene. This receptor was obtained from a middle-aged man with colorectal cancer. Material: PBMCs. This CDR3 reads CASAGPYSNQPQHF. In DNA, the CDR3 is TGTGCCAGCGCCGGGCCCTATAGCAATCAGCCCCAGCATTTT.